The 27 T cell receptor beta chains reported below all come from one sample, sequenced in a study of T and B cells in COVID-19 patients. Multiplex PCR with BIOMED2 TRB-A/B primer pools amplified TRB rearrangements. TCRdb passed the multiplex PCR reads through MiXCR, listing each CDR3 protein once. The sample lists around 10,000 distinct CDR3 sequences; roughly a third were seen once. TRB was amplified from about 260-540 ng of blood genomic DNA. The sequenced sample consisted of blood. The receptors shown here come from a human donor with active COVID-19.

This CDR3 reads CASSDQSSGALNTGELFF. The CDR3 DNA follows: TGTGCCAGCAGTGACCAAAGTTCCGGGGCTCTGAACACCGGGGAGCTGTTTTTT. The rearrangement uses TRBV6-4 and TRBJ2-2, with D perhaps TRBD1 or TRBD2 (5 bases each). This CDR3 is built from 18 residues. The germline V gene has CDR1 MRHNA and CDR2 SNTAGT. V lost 2 bases to trimming and J lost 1 base, with 17 bases between them.

The table lists this clonotype with a few counts. The CDR3 spells CASSPSGWNQPQHF. The CDR3 nucleotides read TGTGCCAGCTCGCCGTCTGGTTGGAATCAGCCCCAGCATTTT. This chain connects TRBV18 to TRBJ1-5; D is ambiguous. Trimming took 6 bases from V and 4 from J, leaving 13 bases between them. Germline CDR1 and CDR2: KGHSH and LQKENI. CDR3 length: 14 amino acids.

This clonotype was seen only a few times. The CDR3 nucleotides read TGTGCCAGCTCACGGGACACCTACGAGCAGTACTTC. Translated: CASSRDTYEQYF. The chain has TRBV18 and TRBJ2-7, with a tentative D call TRBD1 (6 bases). Trimming pared 4 bases from V and 2 bases from J, leaving 6 bases between. CDR3 length: 12 amino acids. CDR1 is KGHSH, CDR2 LQKENI, per germline.

A few counts support this clonotype. The chain employs TRBV6-5 and TRBJ1-3; D is unclear. Looked up from germline, CDR1 is MNHEY and CDR2 is SVGAGI. The CDR3 extends over 13 amino acids. The V and J ends lost 6 bases and 2 bases respectively, with 8 bases between them. The CDR3 protein is CASSKIAGNTIYF. CDR3 DNA: TGTGCCAGCAGCAAAATCGCTGGAAACACCATATATTTT.

This clonotype is categorized as medium-sized. CDR3 sequence reads: CASSYSWADLDTQYF. CDR3 bases: TGTGCCAGCAGTTACTCTTGGGCCGACCTGGATACGCAGTATTTT. This sequence joins TRBV6-5 and TRBJ2-3, with D uncertain. Per the germline V gene, CDR1 is MNHEY and CDR2 is SVGAGI. V dropped 0 bases and J dropped 6 bases, with 13 bases sitting between them. The CDR3 runs 15 residues.

This clonotype is labeled medium-sized (0.01 to 0.1%). The chain couples TRBV6-5 to TRBJ2-7; D tentatively reads TRBD1 or TRBD2 (6 bases each). The CDR3 totals 16 residues. Per germline, CDR1 MNHEY and CDR2 SVGAGI. Deletions cut 0 bases from V and 2 bases from J, with 14 bases between. The DNA of the CDR3 is TGTGCCAGCAGTTACTCTCGCACAGGGAGGCCCTACGAGCAGTACTTC. This encodes CASSYSRTGRPYEQYF.

The chain uses TRBV7-9 and TRBJ2-3; 7 bases are shared with TRBD1. Per the germline V gene, CDR1 is SEHNR and CDR2 is FQNEAQ (reference sequence). The CDR3 is made up of 15 amino acids. After removal of 6 bases from V and 4 bases from J, the junction contained 10 bases not matched to a gene. CDR3 sequence reads: CASSSQGVRADTQYF. The CDR3 bases are TGTGCCAGCAGTTCTCAGGGGGTTCGCGCAGATACGCAGTATTTT. Together with reference TRBV7-9 and TRBJ2-3, the CDR3 gives the full variable domain: DTGVSQNPRHKITKRGQNVTFRCDPISEHNRLYWYRQTLGQGPEFLTYFQNEAQLEKSRLLSDRFSAERPKGSFSTLEIQRTEQGDSAMYLCASSSQGVRADTQYFGPGTRLTVL.

The J gene is TRBJ2-1, the V gene TRBV6-2 or TRBV6-3; 10 bases fit TRBD2. CDR3 length: 16 amino acids. V was clipped by 6 bases and J by 0 bases; unmatched bases: 5. The V gene's germline CDR1 is MNHEY and CDR2 SVGEGT. This CDR3 is CASRPLAGASYNEQFF. The CDR3 bases are TGTGCCAGCAGGCCCCTAGCGGGGGCCTCCTACAATGAGCAGTTCTTC.

The chain joins TRBV18 to TRBJ1-2; D is perhaps TRBD1 (5 bases). Per germline, CDR1 KGHSH and CDR2 LQKENI. There are 16 residues in the CDR3. Trimming removed 2 bases from V and 0 bases from J, with 13 bases in between. The CDR3: CASSPLGTASNYGYTF. The CDR3 coding sequence is TGTGCCAGCTCACCATTAGGGACCGCCTCTAACTATGGCTACACCTTC.

This clonotype was counted only a few times. This chain joins TRBV27 and TRBJ1-3; D is uncertain. This CDR3 has 12 amino acids. The ends were cut back, 8 bases at V and 0 bases at J, with 5 bases in the middle. The germline V gene encodes CDR1 MNHEY and CDR2 SMNVEV (reference sequence). In DNA, the CDR3 is TGTGCCAGCGGTAGCTCTGGAAACACCATATATTTT. This encodes CASGSSGNTIYF.

This clonotype is classed as medium-sized. The chain employs TRBV19 and TRBJ1-1, with TRBD1 matching 7 bases. J gave up 8 bases and V 10 bases, and 13 bases lay outside the gene matches. CDR1 and CDR2 from the germline V gene are LNHDA and SQIVND (reference sequence). This CDR3 has 13 amino acids. The CDR3 loop reads CATTTGNTMEAFF. DNA of the CDR3: TGTGCCACCACGACAGGGAACACGATGGAAGCTTTCTTT.

The table lists this clonotype with a few counts. The chain employs TRBV18 and TRBJ2-2; no definite D call. From germline, CDR1 is KGHSH and CDR2 LQKENI. This CDR3 is built from 14 residues. The V end lost 2 bases, the J end lost 3 bases, and 7 bases lay between the germline ends. The CDR3 region has the DNA TGTGCCAGCTCACCAAACACATACACCGGGGAGCTGTTTTTT. It is translated as CASSPNTYTGELFF.

J is TRBJ1-6 and V is TRBV19, with D hard to call. V was clipped by 5 bases and J by 2 bases, with 13 bases between them. The CDR3 length is 16 residues. Germline V gene sequence: CDR1 LNHDA, CDR2 SQIVND (reference sequence). CDR3 DNA: TGTGCCAGTAGTCCAAGGCCAACAGCCTATAATTCACCCCTCCACTTT. Residues: CASSPRPTAYNSPLHF.

The table lists this clonotype with a few counts. The chain couples TRBV18 to TRBJ2-1; TRBD2 aligns across 11 bases. With 4 bases clipped from V and 7 bases from J, the junction kept 6 bases outside the gene matches. Germline-derived CDR1 and CDR2 are KGHSH and LQKENI. This CDR3 is 15 amino acids long. The CDR3 here is CASSLSGGAVNEQFF. DNA of the CDR3: TGTGCCAGCTCACTTAGCGGGGGGGCCGTTAATGAGCAGTTCTTC.

The chain employs TRBV6-4 and TRBJ2-1; D is perhaps TRBD1 (5 bases). This CDR3 is 13 amino acids long. Trimming removed 4 bases at V and 10 bases at J, with 14 bases between. The germline V gene encodes CDR1 MRHNA and CDR2 SNTAGT. The CDR3 DNA is TGTGCCAGCAGTGGGCGCAGGGTAGGGGAGCAGTTCTTC. The encoded protein is CASSGRRVGEQFF.

Points on this clonotype: An end of the junction does not agree with germline; a read error may underlie this. V is TRBV19 and J is TRBJ1-1, with D hard to call. This CDR3 has 13 amino acids. Germline CDR1 reads LNHDA; CDR2 reads SQIVND (reference sequence). The CDR3 DNA sequence: TGTGCCAGTAGTATCACTTGGAACACTAAAGCTTTCTTT. As protein: CASSITWNTKAFF.

J is TRBJ1-6 and V is TRBV5-6; 10 bases match TRBD1. The germline gives CDR1 SGHDT, CDR2 YYEEEE. This CDR3 spans 14 amino acids. Trimming at V came to 4 bases and at J to 8 bases, leaving 3 bases not matched to a gene. DNA for the CDR3: TGTGCCAGCAGCAACGACAGGGGGCATTCACCCCTCCACTTT. It is translated as CASSNDRGHSPLHF.

This clonotype turned up a few times. The rearrangement uses TRBV20-1 and TRBJ2-7; TRBD1 or TRBD2 may be the D gene (6 bases each). Trimming took off 5 bases at V and 1 base at J, with 18 bases between the two ends. The CDR3 is made up of 15 amino acids. Germline V gives CDR1 DFQATT, CDR2 SNEGSKA (reference sequence). CDR3: CSAPGDRGQSYEQYF. The CDR3 coding sequence is TGCAGTGCTCCAGGCGACCGGGGGCAATCCTACGAGCAGTACTTC.

Judged by abundance, this clonotype is medium-sized. The rearrangement joins TRBV19 to TRBJ2-3, with TRBD2 matching 8 bases. Germline V gives CDR1 LNHDA, CDR2 SQIVND (reference sequence). The CDR3 runs to 17 residues. V lost 4 bases and J lost 2; bases outside the gene matches: 11. The CDR3 here is CASSTRRKAGDTDTQYF. CDR3 sequence (DNA): TGTGCCAGTAGTACCCGTCGGAAAGCGGGGGACACAGATACGCAGTATTTT.

This clonotype was picked up a small number of times. This chain's CDR3 is CASSPPEETRKVETQYF. The CDR3, as DNA: TGTGCCAGCTCACCACCTGAAGAGACTAGAAAGGTAGAGACCCAGTACTTC. This rearrangement joins TRBV18 to TRBJ2-5; tentative D call: TRBD2 (6 bases). Germline V gene lookup returns CDR1 KGHSH and CDR2 LQKENI. Trimming stripped 0 bases from V and 4 bases from J, with 18 bases between. The CDR3 sequence is 17 residues long. The full variable domain, in which reference TRBV18 and TRBJ2-5 provide the parts outside the CDR3, is NAGVMQNPRHLVRRRGQEARLRCSPMKGHSHVYWYRQLPEEGLKFMVYLQKENIIDESGMPKERFSAEFPKEGPSILRIQQVVRGDSAAYFCASSPPEETRKVETQYFGPGTRLLVL.

This clonotype was seen more than once but under ten times. The chain employs TRBV12-3 or TRBV12-4 and TRBJ2-1, with D unclear. V dropped 7 bases and J dropped 7 bases, with 17 bases sitting between them. This CDR3 has 14 amino acids. The CDR3 DNA reads TGTGCCAGCACAGTAAGCGCGGAGAAGAATGAGCAGTTCTTC. Amino acids: CASTVSAEKNEQFF.

By share, this clonotype ranks as medium-sized. This chain joins TRBV13 and TRBJ2-7; D call uncertain. V was clipped by 3 bases and J by 2 bases, with 14 bases between them. Germline lookup yields CDR1 PRHDT and CDR2 FYEKMQ (reference sequence). The CDR3 is 15 amino acids. The CDR3 DNA reads TGTGCCAGCAGCTTGGCCCAAACAGATACCTACGAGCAGTACTTC. It translates to CASSLAQTDTYEQYF.

There are a few counts of this clonotype. The V and J genes are TRBV6-1 and TRBJ1-2; D not resolved. This CDR3 is built from 16 residues. V was trimmed by 2 bases and J by 4 bases, leaving 17 bases between them. Germline values: CDR1 MNHNS, CDR2 SASEGT. The CDR3 DNA reads as TGTGCCAGCAGTGAAAGGGAGCTCGGGGTAGGCTATGGCTACACCTTC. Translation gives CASSERELGVGYGYTF.

Only a few counts were recorded for this clonotype. The chain carries TRBV20-1 and TRBJ2-1; the D call may be TRBD1 or TRBD2 (5 bases each). Trimming took 0 bases from V and 0 from J, leaving 12 bases between them. Germline V gives CDR1 DFQATT, CDR2 SNEGSKA (reference sequence). CDR3 length equals 16 residues. CDR3 loop: CSAREWWGSSYNEQFF. The CDR3 nucleotides read TGCAGTGCTAGAGAATGGTGGGGGAGCTCCTACAATGAGCAGTTCTTC.

The rearrangement links TRBV12-3 or TRBV12-4 to TRBJ2-7; perhaps TRBD2 as D (6 bases). With 2 bases removed from V and 3 bases from J, the gap between germline ends came to 14 bases. The CDR3 contains 15 residues. Here the CDR3 reads CASSLRGMYGYEQYF. In DNA, the CDR3 is TGTGCCAGCAGTTTACGGGGGATGTATGGCTACGAGCAGTACTTC.

The rearrangement joins TRBV7-6 to TRBJ2-6; a weak D match, TRBD2 (6 bases). Trimming removed 5 bases at V and 2 bases at J, with 19 bases between. CDR1 and CDR2 (germline): SGHVS, FNYEAQ. The CDR3 has 18 residues. The CDR3: CASSPSGRGSPGANVLTF. The CDR3 bases are TGTGCCAGCAGCCCCAGTGGGCGGGGATCCCCTGGGGCCAACGTCCTGACTTTC.

V and J are TRBV6-5 and TRBJ1-2, with D maybe TRBD1 (5 bases). The germline V gene has CDR1 MNHEY and CDR2 SVGAGI. CDR3 size: 14 residues. V gave up 6 bases and J gave up 4 bases, with 15 bases separating them. Here the CDR3 reads CASRPLLDTYGYTF. CDR3 coding DNA: TGTGCCAGCAGACCACTCCTGGACACCTATGGCTACACCTTC.